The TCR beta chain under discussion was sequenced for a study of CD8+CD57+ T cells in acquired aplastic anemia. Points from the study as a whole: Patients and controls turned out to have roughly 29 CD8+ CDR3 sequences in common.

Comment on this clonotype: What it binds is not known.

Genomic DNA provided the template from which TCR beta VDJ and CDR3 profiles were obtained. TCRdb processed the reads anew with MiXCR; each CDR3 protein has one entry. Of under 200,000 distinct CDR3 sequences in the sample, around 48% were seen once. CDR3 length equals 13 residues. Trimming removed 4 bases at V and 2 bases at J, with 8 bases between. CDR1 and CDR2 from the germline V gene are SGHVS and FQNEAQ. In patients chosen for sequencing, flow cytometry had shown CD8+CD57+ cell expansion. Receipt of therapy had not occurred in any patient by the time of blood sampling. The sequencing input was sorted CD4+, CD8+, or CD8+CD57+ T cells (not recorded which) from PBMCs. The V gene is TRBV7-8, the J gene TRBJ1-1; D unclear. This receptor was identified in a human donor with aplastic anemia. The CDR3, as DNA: TGTGCCAGCAGCTCCAGCTACAACACTGAAGCTTTCTTT. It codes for CASSSSYNTEAFF.